The clone carrying this T cell receptor (beta chain) was recorded a few times. Its antigen is still unknown. These data are taken from a study of response to subunit inactivated influenza vaccine. Overall study findings and caveats: Only a handful of new T cells, the authors suggested, are recruited with each seasonal influenza vaccination.

In TCRdb, the RT-PCR reads were re-called with MiXCR into one record per CDR3 protein. The table records roughly 700,000 distinct CDR3 sequences, roughly 14% of them present only once. CDR1 and CDR2 from the germline V gene are MNHNS and SASEGT. The V segment lost 7 bases and the J segment 12 bases; nucleotides outside the gene matches: 15. The CDR3 length is 14 residues. The source was PBMCs from blood, collected roughly 15 days before vaccination. The chain joins TRBV6-1 to TRBJ2-5, with 9 bases that match TRBD2. The receptor was isolated from a man aged 45 to 65 who received an inactivated influenza vaccine. This CDR3 is CASNRGGGLAVKYF. The CDR3 DNA reads TGTGCCAGCAACCGTGGGGGGGGACTAGCCGTTAAGTACTTC.